This T cell receptor beta chain was identified during a study of blood T cell repertoires in COVID-19. Study context: The samples span acute and convalescent COVID-19 from the United States, Italy and Spain.

Trimming cost V 2 bases and J 3 bases, with 7 bases left between them. Germline V gene sequence: CDR1 LGHNT, CDR2 FRNRAP. There are 13 residues in the CDR3. Per the study methods: Estimation of nucleated cell counts was performed using reference gene primer amplification. Produced via immunoSEQ multiplex PCR; TCRdb's table is partial and in-frame only. That table supplies the V and J calls and clone size; D and trimming were determined from the DNA. The data hold under 50,000 clones, with 65% to 90% observed a single time. The source material was peripheral blood. This sequence originates from a man between 40 and 49 years old with active COVID-19. The chain joins TRBV12-5 to TRBJ1-1; no clear D gene. Here the CDR3 DNA reads TGTGCTAGTGGTTTGTACGGGGACACTGAAGCTTTCTTT. Its translation: CASGLYGDTEAFF.